This record covers a single T cell receptor beta chain. Its antigen remains unidentified. No much larger clonotype is one base removed from it; base qualities were not supplied. Healthy HIV-negative adults with no recently reported acute infections or vaccinations were included as donors. Every donor was a Caucasian adult residing in Nashville, Tennessee, USA. CD4+ T cells were enriched by magnetic negative selection, after which naive cells were positively selected on CD45RA and the negative fraction was taken as the memory subset. Blood was collected by leukapheresis, and PBMCs were isolated by Ficoll-Histopaque density gradient centrifugation and then cryopreserved in liquid nitrogen vapor phase. Analytical flow cytometry was used to check the purity and quantity of every magnetically sorted T cell population. Each sorted fraction had its genomic DNA isolated and then quantified by UV absorbance on a Nanodrop 2000c.

This record comes from a study of shared clonotypes between healthy human individuals (dated by TCRdb to the early 2020s). Turning to the overall study: Three men and two women, aged 18 to 49 years, made up the cohort. To increase sequencing depth and limit assay-specific biases, TCR repertoire library preparation and sequencing were carried out by different laboratories using diverse techniques. Blood TCR repertoires of a handful of healthy adults were deeply sequenced to estimate repertoire size and the extent of clonotype sharing between individuals. Each donor's leukapheresis produced roughly between about 0.8 and 10 billion PBMCs. For each donor, three plates each were used for CD4 naive and CD4 memory, two plates were used for CD8 naive, and one plate was used for CD8 memory. Study-wide findings and limitations: The genetic and exposure-history diversity represented was limited by the small number of donors. Rarefaction of sorted-subset datasets indicated incomplete sequencing despite the large sequencing depth. Estimated clonotype richness was generally larger for naive than for memory subsets. Clonotypes shared by all four sorted-subset donors showed higher generation probabilities than non-shared clonotypes. About 4.5% of naive CD4, roughly 3.5% of naive CD8, approximately 2.2% of memory CD4, and 0.4% of memory CD8 clonotypes were shared across several donors. Sampling was limited to blood, and TCR repertoires in tissue likely differ from TCR repertoires in blood. Based on pairwise subsampling, the degree of clonotype sharing among donors was expected to be affected by sequencing depth.

Using the deep immunoSEQ assay, multiplex PCR amplified TCR CDR3 regions from genomic DNA. Extracted genomic DNA from each cell subset was distributed evenly across all wells of several immunoSEQ 96-well plates, and each plate was treated as a replicate. For sorted subsets, each replicate PCR was loaded with roughly 200 ng genomic DNA, equivalent to about 33,000 T cell genomes. Purified libraries were quantified with a Qubit 3.0 fluorometer, sized on a Bioanalyzer 2100, and re-quantified with the KAPA Library Quantification kit. A separate single-read 150-cycle Illumina NextSeq 550 flow cell was used to sequence each immunoSEQ 96-well plate. The study's processing was this. Because only junctional sequences without quality scores were contained in the immunoSEQ output, filtering matching that applied to full-length reads could not be performed. Sequences were annotated with PyIR, a Python wrapper for IgBLAST v1.9, using IMGT germline references to assign V/J genes and CDR3. Reads with weak V/J assignments (E-value above 1e-6), missing CDR3, stop codons, out-of-frame junctions, or ambiguous translated residues were removed. V3J clonotypes were defined by identical inferred V gene, J gene, and CDR3 amino acid sequence. To compute the percentage overlap between repertoires, the number of shared unique clonotypes was divided by the size of the smaller repertoire. Repertoire richness was assessed with RTK rarefaction, the Chao1 estimator, and Recon v2.1 estimates of unobserved clonotypes. OLGA was used to compute generation probabilities for all TCRbeta clonotypes that the gDNA method yielded from a few donors. TCRdb holds this immuneACCESS table with in-frame rearrangements only. Some clones are missing; in checked studies, unresolved V genes explain under half, and the rest has no known cause. V, J and clone size were drawn from that table, and D and trimming were deduced from the DNA. The sample profile shows 600,000 to 800,000 clones; over 55% of them were found once. Around 1.7% of the sample goes to the ten largest clones.

Compared with germline, V lacks 4 bases and J lacks 4 bases; bases without a gene match: 8. Inclusive of the bounding cysteine and phenylalanine, the CDR3 is 15 residues long. Only the CDR3 region is kept as DNA, spanning 45 bases read in frame from base 1. The germline V gene supplies CDR1 KGHSH and CDR2 LQKENI. Sequencing was performed on memory CD4+ T cells sorted from blood. The cell subset or site label, read with the paper, signifies: CD45RA-negative fraction. The V and J genes are TRBV18 and TRBJ2-5, and TRBD1 aligns with 8 junction nucleotides. The sequence derives from a woman in her twenties or thirties in good health. CDR3 protein: CASSLGQGVSETQYF. The sequenced DNA: TGTGCCAGCTCACTTGGACAGGGTGTCTCAGAGACCCAGTACTTC.